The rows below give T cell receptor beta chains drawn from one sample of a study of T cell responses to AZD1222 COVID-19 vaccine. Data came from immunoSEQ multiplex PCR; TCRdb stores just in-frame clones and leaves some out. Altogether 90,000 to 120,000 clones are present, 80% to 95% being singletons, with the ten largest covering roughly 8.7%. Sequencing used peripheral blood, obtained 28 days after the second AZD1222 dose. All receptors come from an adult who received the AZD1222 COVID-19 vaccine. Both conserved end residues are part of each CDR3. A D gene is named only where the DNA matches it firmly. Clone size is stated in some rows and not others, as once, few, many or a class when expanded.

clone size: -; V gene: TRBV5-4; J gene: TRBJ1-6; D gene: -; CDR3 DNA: TGTGCCAGCAGCCCCGGTAGGGGGGATTCACCCCTCCACTTT; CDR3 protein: CASSPGRGDSPLHF
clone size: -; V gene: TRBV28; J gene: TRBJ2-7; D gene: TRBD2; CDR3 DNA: TGTGCCAGCAGTACAGGGTGGCTAGCGGGTGAGCAGTACTTC; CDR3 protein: CASSTGWLAGEQYF
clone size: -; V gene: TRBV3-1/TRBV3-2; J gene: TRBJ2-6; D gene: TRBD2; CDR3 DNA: TGTGCCAGCAGCCAAGAGGGACTAAGGATCGATGGGGCCAACGTCCTGACTTTC; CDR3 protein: CASSQEGLRIDGANVLTF
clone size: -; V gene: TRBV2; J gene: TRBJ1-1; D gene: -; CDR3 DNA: TGTGCCAGCAGTGCTTATCAAGAACTGAACACTGAAGCTTTCTTT; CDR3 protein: CASSAYQELNTEAFF
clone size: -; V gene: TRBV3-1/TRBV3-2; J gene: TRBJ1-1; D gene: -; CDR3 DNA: TGTGCCAGCAGCCGGGACGCCCGGGGGGGCACTGAAGCTTTCTTT; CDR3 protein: CASSRDARGGTEAFF
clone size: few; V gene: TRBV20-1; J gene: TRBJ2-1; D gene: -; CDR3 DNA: TGCAGTGGCAGGGGTAATGAGCAGTTCTTC; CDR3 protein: CSGRGNEQFF
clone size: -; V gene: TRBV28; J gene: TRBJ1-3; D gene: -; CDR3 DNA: TGTGCCAGCAGTTTATTTTCGGGAAACTCTGGAAACACCATATATTTT; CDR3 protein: CASSLFSGNSGNTIYF
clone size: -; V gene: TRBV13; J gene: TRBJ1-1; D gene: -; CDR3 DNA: TGTGCCAGCGGGCGCGGTCTGGGCACTGAAGCTTTCTTT; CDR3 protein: CASGRGLGTEAFF
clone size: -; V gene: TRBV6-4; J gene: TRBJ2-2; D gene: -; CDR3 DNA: TGTGCCAGCAGTGAACAGGAGAACACCGGGGAGCTGTTTTTT; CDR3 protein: CASSEQENTGELFF
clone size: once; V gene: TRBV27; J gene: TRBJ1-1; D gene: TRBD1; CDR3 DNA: TGTGCCAGCAGACGGACCTCCGGGACAGGGGGCTCAGGTGAAGCTTTCTTT; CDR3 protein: CASRRTSGTGGSGEAFF
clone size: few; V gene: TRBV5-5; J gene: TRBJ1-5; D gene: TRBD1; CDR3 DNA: TGTGCCAGCAGCTTGGCGTATGCGGCAGGGGGAAAAAATCAGCCCCAGCATTTT; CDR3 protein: CASSLAYAAGGKNQPQHF
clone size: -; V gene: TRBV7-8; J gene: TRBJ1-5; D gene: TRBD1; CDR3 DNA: TGTGCCAGCAGTAGACAGGGAGATAGCAATCAGCCCCAGCATTTT; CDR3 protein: CASSRQGDSNQPQHF
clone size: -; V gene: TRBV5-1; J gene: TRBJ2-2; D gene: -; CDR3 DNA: TGCGCCAGCAGCTCTTACCGACTATCGAACACCGGGGAGCTGTTTTTT; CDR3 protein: CASSSYRLSNTGELFF
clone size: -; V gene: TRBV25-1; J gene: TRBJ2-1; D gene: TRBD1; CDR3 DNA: TGTGCCAGCAGAAATCCAGGGGGCTCCTACAATGAGCAGTTCTTC; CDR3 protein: CASRNPGGSYNEQFF
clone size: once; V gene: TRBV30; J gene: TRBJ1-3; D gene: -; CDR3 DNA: TGTGCCTGGAGTGTTTCTAGGCAGACTTCACTCTTTTCTGGAAACACCATATATTTT; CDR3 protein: CAWSVSRQTSLFSGNTIYF
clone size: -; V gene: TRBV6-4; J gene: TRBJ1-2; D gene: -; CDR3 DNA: TGTGCCAGCAGTCAGGAGGCCGGAACAATCTATGGCTACACCTTC; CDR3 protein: CASSQEAGTIYGYTF
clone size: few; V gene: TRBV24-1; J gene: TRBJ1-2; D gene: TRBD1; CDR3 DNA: TGTGCCACCAGTGATCCGGGACAGTATGGCTACACCTTC; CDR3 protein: CATSDPGQYGYTF
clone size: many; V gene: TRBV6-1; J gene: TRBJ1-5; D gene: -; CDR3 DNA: TGTGCCAGCAGTGAATCGATGGGGAATCAGCCCCAGCATTTT; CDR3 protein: CASSESMGNQPQHF
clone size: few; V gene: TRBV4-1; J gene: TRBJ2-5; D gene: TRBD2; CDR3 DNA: TGCGCCAGCAGCCAACGTTTGGGAGGGGAGACCCAGTACTTC; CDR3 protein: CASSQRLGGETQYF
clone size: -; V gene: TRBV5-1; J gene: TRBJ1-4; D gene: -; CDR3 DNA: TGCGCCAGCCATAGAGGGTCGCCAGAAGCAACTAATGAAAAACTGTTTTTT; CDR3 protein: CASHRGSPEATNEKLFF
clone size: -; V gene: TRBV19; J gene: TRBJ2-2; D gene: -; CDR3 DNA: TGTGCCAGTAGTGGCCAGGGGCCCGGGGAGCTGTTTTTT; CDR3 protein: CASSGQGPGELFF
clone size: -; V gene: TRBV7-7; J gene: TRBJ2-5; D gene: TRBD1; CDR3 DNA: TGTGCTAGCAGCTTAACGACAGGGAGAACAGAGACCCAGTACTTC; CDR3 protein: CASSLTTGRTETQYF
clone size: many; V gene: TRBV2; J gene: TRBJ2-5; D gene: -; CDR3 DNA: TGTGCCAGCACCCCCGACGAGGAAGGCCAAGAGACCCAGTACTTC; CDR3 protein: CASTPDEEGQETQYF
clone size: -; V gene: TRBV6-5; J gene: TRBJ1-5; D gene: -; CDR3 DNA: TGTGCCAGGAACCATCAGCCCCAGCATTTT; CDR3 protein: CARNHQPQHF
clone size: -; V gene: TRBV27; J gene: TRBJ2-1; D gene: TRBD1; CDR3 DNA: TGTGCCAGCAGTTCCGGACAGGGGTTCAATGAGCAGTTCTTC; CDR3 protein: CASSSGQGFNEQFF
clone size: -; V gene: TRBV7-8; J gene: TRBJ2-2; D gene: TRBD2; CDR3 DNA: TGTGCCAGCAGCTTGCAGCGGGGGGGCTTCGGGGAGCTGTTTTTT; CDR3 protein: CASSLQRGGFGELFF
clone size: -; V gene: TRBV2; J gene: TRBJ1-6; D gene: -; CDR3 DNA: TGTGCCAGCACCCGGACGGGTAGGAGCTCCTATAATTCACCCCTCCACTTT; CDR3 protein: CASTRTGRSSYNSPLHF
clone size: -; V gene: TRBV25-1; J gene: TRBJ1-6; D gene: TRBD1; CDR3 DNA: TGTGCCAGCAGCTCCGGGACAGGGAATTCACCCCTCCACTTT; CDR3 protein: CASSSGTGNSPLHF
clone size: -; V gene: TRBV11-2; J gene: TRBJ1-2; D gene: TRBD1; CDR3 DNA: TGTGCCAGCAGCCACTCCGGGACAGACCATTCGGGCTACACCTTC; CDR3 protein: CASSHSGTDHSGYTF
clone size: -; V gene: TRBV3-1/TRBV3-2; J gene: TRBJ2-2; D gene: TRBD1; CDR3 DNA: TGTGCCAGCAGCCTAGGACAGGCTCTTAACACCGGGGAGCTGTTTTTT; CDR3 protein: CASSLGQALNTGELFF
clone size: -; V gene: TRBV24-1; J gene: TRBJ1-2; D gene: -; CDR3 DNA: TGTGCCACCAGTGATCCGCGGACATCAGGCTACACCTTC; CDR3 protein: CATSDPRTSGYTF
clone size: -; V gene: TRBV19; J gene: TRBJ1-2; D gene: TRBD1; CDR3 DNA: TGTGCCACCCACAGGGGGCCTCTGGGCTACACCTTC; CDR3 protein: CATHRGPLGYTF
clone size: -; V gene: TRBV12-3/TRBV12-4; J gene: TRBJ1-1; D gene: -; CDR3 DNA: TGTGCCAGCTCTAACTCAGGGAACACTGAAGCTTTCTTT; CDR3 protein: CASSNSGNTEAFF
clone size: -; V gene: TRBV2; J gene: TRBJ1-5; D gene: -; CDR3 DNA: TGTGCCAGCCAATCGAGGACACTAAATCAGCCCCAGCATTTT; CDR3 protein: CASQSRTLNQPQHF
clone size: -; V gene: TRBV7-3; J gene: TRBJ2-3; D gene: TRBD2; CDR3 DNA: TGTGCCAGCAGCTTACTAGCGGGAGTAGATACGCAGTATTTT; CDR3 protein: CASSLLAGVDTQYF
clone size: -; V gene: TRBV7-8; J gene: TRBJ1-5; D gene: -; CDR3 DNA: TGTGCCAGCAGCTTAGCCCCAGGGCAGAGGGGGAATCAGCCCCAGCATTTT; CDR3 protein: CASSLAPGQRGNQPQHF
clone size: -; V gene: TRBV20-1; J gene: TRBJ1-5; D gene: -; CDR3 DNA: TGCAGTGCTAGTCTGGCTCGGAGAGGCAATCAGCCCCAGCATTTT; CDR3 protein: CSASLARRGNQPQHF
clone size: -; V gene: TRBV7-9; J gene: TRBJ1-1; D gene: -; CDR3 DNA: TGTGCCAGCAGCTTAAGCAGGAACACTGAAGCTTTCTTT; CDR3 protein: CASSLSRNTEAFF
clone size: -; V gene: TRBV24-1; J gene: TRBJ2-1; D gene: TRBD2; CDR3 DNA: TGTGCCACCAGTGACCCCGGGGGACTAGCGGGATTAAGCTCCTACAATGAGCAGTTCTTC; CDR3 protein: CATSDPGGLAGLSSYNEQFF
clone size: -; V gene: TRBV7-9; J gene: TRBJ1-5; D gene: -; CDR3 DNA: TGTGCCAGCAGCTCCGAAGGAGGGGTGGGTCAGCCCCAGCATTTT; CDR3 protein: CASSSEGGVGQPQHF
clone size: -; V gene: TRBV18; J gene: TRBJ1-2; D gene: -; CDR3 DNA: TGTGCCAGCTCACCGAACGGGAGAGGGGGCTACACCTTC; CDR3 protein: CASSPNGRGGYTF
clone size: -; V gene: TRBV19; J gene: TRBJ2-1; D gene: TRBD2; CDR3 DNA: TGTGCCAGTAGTCCCCTAGCGGGGGGCGGGAATGAGCAGTTCTTC; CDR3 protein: CASSPLAGGGNEQFF
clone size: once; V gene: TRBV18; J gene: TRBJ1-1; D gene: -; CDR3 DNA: TGTGCCAGCTCACCACGTCTAGGCAGCATCACTGAAGCTTTCTTT; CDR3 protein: CASSPRLGSITEAFF
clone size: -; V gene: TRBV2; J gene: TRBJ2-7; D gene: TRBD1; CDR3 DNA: TGTGCCAGCAGCGCAAGGACAGGGCCGGAGGAGCAGTACTTC; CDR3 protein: CASSARTGPEEQYF
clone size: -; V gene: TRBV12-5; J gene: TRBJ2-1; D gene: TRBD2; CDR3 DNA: TGTGCTAGTGCCGCTAGCGGGGGGAGCTACAATGAGCAGTTCTTC; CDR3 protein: CASAASGGSYNEQFF
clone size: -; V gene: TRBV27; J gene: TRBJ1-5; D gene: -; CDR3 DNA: TGTGCCAGCAGGAGGGGGGATTCCGGTCAGCCCCAGCATTTT; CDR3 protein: CASRRGDSGQPQHF
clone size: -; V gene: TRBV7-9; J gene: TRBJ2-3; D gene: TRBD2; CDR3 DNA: TGTGCCAGCATCCCCAGTGGTCCTAGCGGTAGCACAGATACGCAGTATTTT; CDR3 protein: CASIPSGPSGSTDTQYF
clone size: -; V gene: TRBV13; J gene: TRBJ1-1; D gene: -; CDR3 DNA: TGTGCCAGCAGCTTAAGGGCAGGAGGCACTGAAGCTTTCTTT; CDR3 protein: CASSLRAGGTEAFF
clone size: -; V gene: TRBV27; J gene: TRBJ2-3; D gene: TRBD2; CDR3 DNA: TGTGCCAGCAAGCGGGGTGAGACAGATACGCAGTATTTT; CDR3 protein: CASKRGETDTQYF
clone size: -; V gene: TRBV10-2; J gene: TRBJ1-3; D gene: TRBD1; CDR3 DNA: TGCGCCAGCACGACGAACAGGGGTAAAATAGGCTCTGGAAACACCATATATTTT; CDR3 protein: CASTTNRGKIGSGNTIYF
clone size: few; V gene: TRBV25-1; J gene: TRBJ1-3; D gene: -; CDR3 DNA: TGTGCCAGCAGCGCCAGTTCTGGAAACACCATATATTTT; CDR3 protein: CASSASSGNTIYF
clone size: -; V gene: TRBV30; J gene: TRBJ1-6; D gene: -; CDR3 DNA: TGTGCCTGGAGTTGGGACTACTTATCACCCCTCCACTTT; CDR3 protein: CAWSWDYLSPLHF
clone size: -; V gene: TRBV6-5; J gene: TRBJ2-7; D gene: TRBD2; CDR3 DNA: TGTGCCAGCATCCCGGGGGGTGGGCACGAGCAGTACTTC; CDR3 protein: CASIPGGGHEQYF
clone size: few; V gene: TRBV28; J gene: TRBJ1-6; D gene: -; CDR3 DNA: TGTGCCAGCAGTTCGGGTAATTCACCCCTCCACTTT; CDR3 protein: CASSSGNSPLHF